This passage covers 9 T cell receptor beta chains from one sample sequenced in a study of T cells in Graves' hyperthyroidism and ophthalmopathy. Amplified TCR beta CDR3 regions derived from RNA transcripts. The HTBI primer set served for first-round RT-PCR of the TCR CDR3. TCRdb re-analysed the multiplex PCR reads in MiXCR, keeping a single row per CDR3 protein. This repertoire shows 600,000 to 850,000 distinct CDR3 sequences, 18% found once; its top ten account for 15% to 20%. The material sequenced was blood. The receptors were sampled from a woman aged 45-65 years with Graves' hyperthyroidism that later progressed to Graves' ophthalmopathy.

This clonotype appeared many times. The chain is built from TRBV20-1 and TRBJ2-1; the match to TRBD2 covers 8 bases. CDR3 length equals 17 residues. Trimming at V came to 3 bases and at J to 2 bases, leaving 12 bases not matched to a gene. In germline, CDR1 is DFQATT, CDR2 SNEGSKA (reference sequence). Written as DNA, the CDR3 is TGCAGTGCTAGGTCGCCGGCGGGGGGAATAACCTACAATGAGCAGTTCTTC. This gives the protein CSARSPAGGITYNEQFF.

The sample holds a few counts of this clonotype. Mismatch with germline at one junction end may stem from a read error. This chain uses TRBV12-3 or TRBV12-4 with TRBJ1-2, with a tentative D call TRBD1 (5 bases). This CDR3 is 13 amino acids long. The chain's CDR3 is CAGSQGGTGGYTF. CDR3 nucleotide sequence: TGTGCCGGCAGCCAGGGTGGGACGGGGGGCTACACCTTC.

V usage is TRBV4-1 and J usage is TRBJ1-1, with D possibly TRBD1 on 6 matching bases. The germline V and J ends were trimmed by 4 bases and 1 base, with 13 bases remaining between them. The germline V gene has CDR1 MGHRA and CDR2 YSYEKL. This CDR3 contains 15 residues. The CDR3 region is CASSPAGTPNTEAFF. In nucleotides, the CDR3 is TGCGCCAGCAGCCCTGCCGGGACACCGAACACTGAAGCTTTCTTT.

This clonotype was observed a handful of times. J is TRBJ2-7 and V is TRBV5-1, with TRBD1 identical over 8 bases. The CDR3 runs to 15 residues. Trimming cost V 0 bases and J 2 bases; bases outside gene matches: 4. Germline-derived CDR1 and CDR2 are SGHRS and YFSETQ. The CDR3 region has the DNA TGCGCCAGCAGCTTGGTTTTACAGGGGGCCTACGAGCAGTACTTC. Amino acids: CASSLVLQGAYEQYF.

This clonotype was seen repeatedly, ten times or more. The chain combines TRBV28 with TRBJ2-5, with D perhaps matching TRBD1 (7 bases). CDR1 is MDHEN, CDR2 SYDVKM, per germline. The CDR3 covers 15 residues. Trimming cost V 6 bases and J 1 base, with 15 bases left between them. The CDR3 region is CASSGGGDSQETQYF. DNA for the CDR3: TGTGCCAGCAGCGGCGGCGGGGACAGCCAAGAGACCCAGTACTTC.

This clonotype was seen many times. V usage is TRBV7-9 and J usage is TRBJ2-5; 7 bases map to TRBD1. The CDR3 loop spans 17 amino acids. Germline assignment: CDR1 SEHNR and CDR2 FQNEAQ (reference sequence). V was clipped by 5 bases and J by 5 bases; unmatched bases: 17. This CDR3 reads CASSPYALTGDGETQYF. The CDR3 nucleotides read TGTGCCAGCAGCCCCTACGCACTAACAGGGGACGGGGAGACCCAGTACTTC.

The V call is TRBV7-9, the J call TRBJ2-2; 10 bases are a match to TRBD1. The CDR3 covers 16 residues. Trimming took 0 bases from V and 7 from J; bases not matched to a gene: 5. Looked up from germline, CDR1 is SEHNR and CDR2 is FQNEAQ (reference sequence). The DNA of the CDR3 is TGTGCCAGCAGCTTAGCGACAGGGGGCGCTATCGGGGAGCTGTTTTTT. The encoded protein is CASSLATGGAIGELFF.

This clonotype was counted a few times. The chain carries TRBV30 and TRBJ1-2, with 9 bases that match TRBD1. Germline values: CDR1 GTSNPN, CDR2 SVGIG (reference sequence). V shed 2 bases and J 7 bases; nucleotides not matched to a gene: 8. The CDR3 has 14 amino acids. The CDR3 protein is CAWSSYTGGGGYTF. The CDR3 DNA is TGTGCCTGGAGTTCCTACACAGGGGGCGGTGGCTACACCTTC.

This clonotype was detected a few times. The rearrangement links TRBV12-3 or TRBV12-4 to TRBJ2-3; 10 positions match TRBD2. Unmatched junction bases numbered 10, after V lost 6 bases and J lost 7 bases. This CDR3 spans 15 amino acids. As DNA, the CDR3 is TGTGCCAGCAGAGAAGCGGGGGGGCTAATGAATACGCAGTATTTT. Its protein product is CASREAGGLMNTQYF.